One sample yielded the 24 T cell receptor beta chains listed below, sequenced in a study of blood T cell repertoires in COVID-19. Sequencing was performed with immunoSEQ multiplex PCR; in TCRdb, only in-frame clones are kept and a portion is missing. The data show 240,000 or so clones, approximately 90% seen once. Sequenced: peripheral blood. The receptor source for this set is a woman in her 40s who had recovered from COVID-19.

DNA of the CDR3: TGTGCCAGCAGCTCCGCCCCGGGGGGTCGGGGCACTGAAGCTTTCTTT. It specifies CASSSAPGGRGTEAFF. The chain links TRBV7-2 to TRBJ1-1; possibly TRBD1 for D (5 bases). CDR3 length equals 16 residues. Germline CDR1 and CDR2: SGHTA and FQGNSA. V lost 4 bases and J 4 bases, leaving 19 bases between the germline ends.

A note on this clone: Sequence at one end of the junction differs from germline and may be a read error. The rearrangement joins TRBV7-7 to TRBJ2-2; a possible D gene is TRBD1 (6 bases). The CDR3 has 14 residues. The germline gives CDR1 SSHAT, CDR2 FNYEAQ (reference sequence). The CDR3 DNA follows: TGTGCTAGCAGCTCGGACAGAGGGACCGGGGAGCTGTTTTTT. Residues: CASSSDRGTGELFF.

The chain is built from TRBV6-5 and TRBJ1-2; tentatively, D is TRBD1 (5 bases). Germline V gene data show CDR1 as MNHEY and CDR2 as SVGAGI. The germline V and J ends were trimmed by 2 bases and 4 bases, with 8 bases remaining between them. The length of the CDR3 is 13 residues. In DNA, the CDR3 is TGTGCCAGCAGTTACAGGGGTGGCTATGGCTACACCTTC. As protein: CASSYRGGYGYTF.

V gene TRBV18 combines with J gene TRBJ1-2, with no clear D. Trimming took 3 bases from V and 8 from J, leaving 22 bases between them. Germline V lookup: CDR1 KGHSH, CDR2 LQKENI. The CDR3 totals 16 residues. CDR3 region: CASSPNPRLKWLGYTF. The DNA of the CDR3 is TGTGCCAGCTCACCCAACCCCCGACTGAAATGGTTAGGCTACACCTTC.

CDR3 residues: CASSVGGRAGEQFF. For the CDR3, the DNA is TGTGCCAGCAGCGTAGGAGGGAGGGCCGGTGAGCAGTTCTTC. The J gene is TRBJ2-1, the V gene TRBV9, with 7 positions matching TRBD2. Trimming at V came to 0 bases and at J to 9 bases, leaving 6 bases not matched to a gene. The germline V gene encodes CDR1 SGDLS and CDR2 YYNGEE. The CDR3 has 14 amino acids.

CDR3: CASSQQGNTEAFF. CDR3 bases: TGTGCCAGCAGCCAGCAGGGGAACACTGAAGCTTTCTTT. The gene calls are TRBV3-1 (or the pseudogene TRBV3-2) and TRBJ1-1; possible D gene TRBD1, 5 bases. This CDR3 spans 13 amino acids. The V gene lost 3 bases and the J gene lost 1 base, with 6 bases spanning the gap. Germline V CDR1 and CDR2: LGHDT, YNNKEL (reference sequence).

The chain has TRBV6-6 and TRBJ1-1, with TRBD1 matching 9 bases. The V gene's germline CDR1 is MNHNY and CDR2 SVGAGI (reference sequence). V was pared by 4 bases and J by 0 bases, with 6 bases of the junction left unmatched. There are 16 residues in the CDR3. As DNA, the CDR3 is TGTGCCAGCAGTTCCCCACAGGGGGCCCTGAACACTGAAGCTTTCTTT. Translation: CASSSPQGALNTEAFF.

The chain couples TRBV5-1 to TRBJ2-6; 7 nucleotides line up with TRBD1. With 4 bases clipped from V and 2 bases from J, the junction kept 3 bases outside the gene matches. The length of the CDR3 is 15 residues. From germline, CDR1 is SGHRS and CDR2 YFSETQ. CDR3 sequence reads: CASSATGAGANVLTF. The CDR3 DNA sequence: TGCGCCAGCAGCGCCACAGGGGCTGGGGCCAACGTCCTGACTTTC. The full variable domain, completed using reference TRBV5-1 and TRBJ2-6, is KAGVTQTPRYLIKTRGQQVTLSCSPISGHRSVSWYQQTPGQGLQFLFEYFSETQRNKGNFPGRFSGRQFSNSRSEMNVSTLELGDSALYLCASSATGAGANVLTFGAGSRLTVL.

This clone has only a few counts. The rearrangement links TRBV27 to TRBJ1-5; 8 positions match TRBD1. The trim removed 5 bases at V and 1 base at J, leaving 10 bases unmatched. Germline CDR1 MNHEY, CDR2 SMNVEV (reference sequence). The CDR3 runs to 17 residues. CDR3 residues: CASSAIHTGGSNQPQHF. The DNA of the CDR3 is TGTGCCAGCAGTGCAATTCACACAGGGGGGAGCAATCAGCCCCAGCATTTT.

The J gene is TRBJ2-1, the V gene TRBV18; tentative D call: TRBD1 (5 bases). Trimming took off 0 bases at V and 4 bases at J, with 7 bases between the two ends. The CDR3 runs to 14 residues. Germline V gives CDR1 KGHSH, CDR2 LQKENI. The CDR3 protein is CASSPPDRYNEQFF. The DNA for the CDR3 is TGTGCCAGCTCACCACCCGACAGATACAATGAGCAGTTCTTC.

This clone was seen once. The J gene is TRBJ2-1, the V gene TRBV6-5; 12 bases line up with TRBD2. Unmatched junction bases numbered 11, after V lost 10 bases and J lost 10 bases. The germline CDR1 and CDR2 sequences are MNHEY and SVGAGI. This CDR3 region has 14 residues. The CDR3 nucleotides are TGTGCCACCCAATCTAGCGGGAGGGCCTTAGAGCAGTTCTTC. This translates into CATQSSGRALEQFF.

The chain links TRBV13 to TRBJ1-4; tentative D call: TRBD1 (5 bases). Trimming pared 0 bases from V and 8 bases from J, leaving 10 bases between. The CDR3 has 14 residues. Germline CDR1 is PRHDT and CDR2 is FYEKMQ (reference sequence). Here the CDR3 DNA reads TGTGCCAGCAGCTTAGGGGCCCGGGGGGAAAAACTGTTTTTT. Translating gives CASSLGARGEKLFF.

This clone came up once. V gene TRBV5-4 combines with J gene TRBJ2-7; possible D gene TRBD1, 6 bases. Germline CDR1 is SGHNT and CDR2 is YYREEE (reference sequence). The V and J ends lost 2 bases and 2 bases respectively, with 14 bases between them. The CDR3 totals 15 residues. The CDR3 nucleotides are TGTGCCAGCAGCTTAGGTCCAGGGGTCCCCTACGAGCAGTACGTC. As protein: CASSLGPGVPYEQYV.

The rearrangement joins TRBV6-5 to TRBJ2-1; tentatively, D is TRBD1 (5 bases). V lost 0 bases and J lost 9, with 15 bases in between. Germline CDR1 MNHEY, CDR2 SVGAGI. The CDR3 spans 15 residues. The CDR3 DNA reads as TGTGCCAGCAGTTACTCCGGCCGAGATGGGGCTGAGCAGTTCTTC. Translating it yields CASSYSGRDGAEQFF.

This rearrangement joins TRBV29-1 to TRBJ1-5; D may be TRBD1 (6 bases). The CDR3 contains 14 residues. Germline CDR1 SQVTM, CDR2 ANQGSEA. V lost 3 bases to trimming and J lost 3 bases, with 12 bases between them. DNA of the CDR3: TGCAGCGTTGACGGTGGGACACCCAATCAGCCCCAGCATTTT. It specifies CSVDGGTPNQPQHF.

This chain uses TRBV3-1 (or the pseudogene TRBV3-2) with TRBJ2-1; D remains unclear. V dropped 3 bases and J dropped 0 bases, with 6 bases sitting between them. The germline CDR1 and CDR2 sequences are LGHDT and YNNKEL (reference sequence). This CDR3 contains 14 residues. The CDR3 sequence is CASSQEFSYNEQFF. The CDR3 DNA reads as TGTGCCAGCAGCCAGGAGTTCTCCTACAATGAGCAGTTCTTC.

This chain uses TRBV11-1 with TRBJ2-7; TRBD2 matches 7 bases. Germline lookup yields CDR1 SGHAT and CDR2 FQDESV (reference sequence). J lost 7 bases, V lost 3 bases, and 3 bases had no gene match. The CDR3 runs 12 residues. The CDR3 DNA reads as TGTGCCAGCAGCTTTGGGCGGGGGGAGCAGTACTTC. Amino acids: CASSFGRGEQYF.

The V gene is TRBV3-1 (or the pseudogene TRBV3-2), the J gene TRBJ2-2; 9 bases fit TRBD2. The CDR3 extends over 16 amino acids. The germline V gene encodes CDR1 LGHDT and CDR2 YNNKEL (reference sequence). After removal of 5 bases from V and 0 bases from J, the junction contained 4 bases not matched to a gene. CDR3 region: CASSVAGGANTGELFF. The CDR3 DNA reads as TGTGCCAGCAGCGTCGCGGGGGGGGCGAACACCGGGGAGCTGTTTTTT.

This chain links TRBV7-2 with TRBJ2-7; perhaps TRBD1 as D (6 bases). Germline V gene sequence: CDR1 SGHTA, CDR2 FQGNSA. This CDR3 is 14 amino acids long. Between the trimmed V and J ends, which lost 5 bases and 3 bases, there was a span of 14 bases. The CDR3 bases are TGTGCCAGCAGCCCCCGGGACACACTCTACGAGCAGTACTTC. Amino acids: CASSPRDTLYEQYF.

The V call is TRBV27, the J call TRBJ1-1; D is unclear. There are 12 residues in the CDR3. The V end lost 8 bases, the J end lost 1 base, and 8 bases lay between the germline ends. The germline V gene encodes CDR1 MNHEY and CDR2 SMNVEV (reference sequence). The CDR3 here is CASSAGNTEAFF. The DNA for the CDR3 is TGTGCCAGCTCCGCAGGGAACACTGAAGCTTTCTTT.

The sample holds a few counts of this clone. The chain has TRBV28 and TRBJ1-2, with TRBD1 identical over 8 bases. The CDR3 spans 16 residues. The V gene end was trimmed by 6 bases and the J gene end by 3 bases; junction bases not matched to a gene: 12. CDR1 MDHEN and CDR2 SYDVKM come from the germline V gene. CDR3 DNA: TGTGCCAGCAGACCTCAGGGGGCGCGGGGGTACTATGGCTACACCTTC. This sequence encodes CASRPQGARGYYGYTF.

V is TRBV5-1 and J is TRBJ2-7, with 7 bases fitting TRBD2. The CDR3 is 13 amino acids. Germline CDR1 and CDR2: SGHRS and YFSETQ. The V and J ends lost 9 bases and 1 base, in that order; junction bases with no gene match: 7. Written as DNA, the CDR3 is TGCGCCACCACGGCTAGCGGATCCTACGAGCAGTACTTC. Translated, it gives CATTASGSYEQYF.

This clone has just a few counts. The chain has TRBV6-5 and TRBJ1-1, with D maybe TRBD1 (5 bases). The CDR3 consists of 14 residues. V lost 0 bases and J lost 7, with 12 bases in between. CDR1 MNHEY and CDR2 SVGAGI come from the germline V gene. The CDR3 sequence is CASSYSGQGGEAFF. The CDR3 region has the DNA TGTGCCAGCAGTTACTCGGGGCAGGGAGGTGAAGCTTTCTTT.

Written as DNA, the CDR3 is TGTGCCAGCTCACCACGGGGGCCTATGAACACTGAAGCTTTCTTT. Protein product: CASSPRGPMNTEAFF. The chain couples TRBV18 to TRBJ1-1; the D gene is possibly TRBD1 (6 bases). With 1 base removed from V and 0 bases from J, the gap between germline ends came to 9 bases. The CDR3 is 15 amino acids. In germline, CDR1 is KGHSH, CDR2 LQKENI. Full variable domain (outside the CDR3, taken from reference TRBV18 and TRBJ1-1): NAGVMQNPRHLVRRRGQEARLRCSPMKGHSHVYWYRQLPEEGLKFMVYLQKENIIDESGMPKERFSAEFPKEGPSILRIQQVVRGDSAAYFCASSPRGPMNTEAFFGQGTRLTVV.